Shown below are 27 T cell receptor beta chains from a single sample sequenced in a study of cytomegalovirus exposure and HLA in healthy donors. The PCR ran on 60 Vbeta and 13 Jbeta primers. Method: immunoSEQ multiplex PCR; TCRdb's copy keeps in-frame clones and lacks some. The sample shows 150,000 to 200,000 clones, 75% to 85% of them seen only once. Input material: PBMCs. The source is a woman aged 55-70 years in good health and CMV-seropositive.

The rearrangement joins TRBV6-1 to TRBJ2-1; TRBD2 might be the D (5 bases). Germline V CDR1 and CDR2: MNHNS, SASEGT. V shed 3 bases and J shed 5 bases, with 17 bases lying between them. This CDR3 is built from 16 residues. The chain's CDR3 is CASSDRGPLGDNEQFF. CDR3 nucleotide sequence: TGTGCCAGCAGTGACCGAGGACCCCTCGGGGACAATGAGCAGTTCTTC.

The CDR3 DNA follows: TGTGCCAGCAGTCACCACACGAATTACGGGACCTACAATGAGCAGTTCTTC. Translating gives CASSHHTNYGTYNEQFF. The chain recombines TRBV27 with TRBJ2-1, with D possibly matching TRBD2 (5 bases). The ends were cut back, 5 bases at V and 2 bases at J, with 19 bases in the middle. CDR1 is MNHEY, CDR2 SMNVEV, per germline (reference sequence). This CDR3 has 17 residues.

The CDR3 sequence: CASSLESRASGRAGRTGELFF. The DNA of the CDR3 is TGCGCCAGCAGCTTGGAATCCCGGGCTAGCGGGAGGGCCGGGCGGACCGGGGAGCTGTTTTTT. This chain connects TRBV5-1 to TRBJ2-2, with 12 positions matching TRBD2. The germline V gene encodes CDR1 SGHRS and CDR2 YFSETQ. V was pared by 0 bases and J by 5 bases, with 17 bases of the junction left unmatched. The CDR3 loop spans 21 amino acids.

This chain links TRBV7-6 with TRBJ2-7; D is unclear. This CDR3 comprises 14 residues. Trimming took 9 bases from V and 5 from J, leaving 20 bases between them. Germline CDR1 and CDR2: SGHVS and FNYEAQ. The CDR3 sequence is CASRRDYSLDEQYF. The CDR3 DNA follows: TGTGCCAGTCGGAGAGATTACTCCCTTGACGAGCAGTACTTC. The full variable domain, completed using reference TRBV7-6 and TRBJ2-7, is GAGVSQSPRYKVTKRGQDVALRCDPISGHVSLYWYRQALGQGPEFLTYFNYEAQQDKSGLPNDRFSAERPEGSISTLTIQRTEQRDSAMYRCASRRDYSLDEQYFGPGTRLTVT.

The chain recombines TRBV6-1 with TRBJ1-2, with 8 nucleotides matching TRBD1. The CDR3 is 15 amino acids. Trimming cost V 5 bases and J 4 bases; bases outside gene matches: 9. In germline, CDR1 is MNHNS, CDR2 SASEGT. This CDR3 reads CASSFRDRMGYGYTF. In DNA, the CDR3 is TGTGCCAGCAGTTTCCGGGACAGGATGGGCTATGGCTACACCTTC.

This clone showed up just once. The chain couples TRBV28 to TRBJ1-4; D possibly corresponds to TRBD1 (5 bases). This CDR3 region has 16 residues. Between the trimmed V and J ends, which lost 4 bases and 6 bases, there was a span of 18 bases. CDR1 MDHEN and CDR2 SYDVKM come from the germline V gene. CDR3 sequence: CASSSHTGTNYEKLFF. In DNA form, the CDR3 reads TGTGCCAGCAGTTCCCACACCGGGACTAACTATGAAAAACTGTTTTTT.

The rearrangement joins TRBV6-5 to TRBJ1-1; maybe TRBD1 (6 bases). The germline V and J ends were trimmed by 7 bases and 11 bases, with 20 bases remaining between them. This CDR3 has 13 amino acids. Germline CDR1 MNHEY, CDR2 SVGAGI. The CDR3 region is CASTFGGGARAFF. CDR3 DNA sequence: TGTGCCAGCACCTTCGGGGGGGGCGCTCGGGCTTTCTTT.

The chain uses TRBV30 and TRBJ1-5; unclear D gene. Germline values: CDR1 GTSNPN, CDR2 SVGIG (reference sequence). Between the trimmed V and J ends, which lost 6 bases and 0 bases, there was a span of 18 bases. The CDR3 contains 16 residues. CDR3 loop: CACPAPATISNQPQHF. CDR3 nucleotide sequence: TGTGCCTGCCCTGCCCCCGCGACAATTAGCAATCAGCCCCAGCATTTT.

CDR3 protein: CASSRGDSARQYF. The CDR3 DNA is TGCGCCAGCAGCCGGGGGGACTCCGCGAGGCAGTACTTC. The chain combines TRBV5-1 with TRBJ2-7; 7 bases fit TRBD2. The ends lost 4 bases at V and 9 bases at J; junction bases unmatched: 10. The CDR3 is 13 residues long. Germline V gene lookup returns CDR1 SGHRS and CDR2 YFSETQ.

V usage is TRBV9 and J usage is TRBJ2-5; tentatively, D is TRBD2 (5 bases). The CDR3 has 15 amino acids. From germline, CDR1 is SGDLS and CDR2 YYNGEE. Trimming stripped 2 bases from V and 5 bases from J, with 16 bases between. CDR3 residues: CASSVGLALVETQYF. The CDR3 DNA is TGTGCCAGCAGCGTTGGGCTAGCCCTAGTGGAGACCCAGTACTTC.

The chain combines TRBV5-1 with TRBJ2-1; D gene unclear. V shed 0 bases and J shed 3 bases, with 7 bases lying between them. Germline V gives CDR1 SGHRS, CDR2 YFSETQ. The CDR3 sequence is 14 residues long. CDR3 nucleotide sequence: TGCGCCAGCAGCTTGGGGCAGGTCTACAATGAGCAGTTCTTC. Residues: CASSLGQVYNEQFF.

In its sample, this clone was seen a few times. The V and J genes are TRBV29-1 and TRBJ1-6, with a possible D match to TRBD1 (5 bases). Germline CDR1 reads SQVTM; CDR2 reads ANQGSEA. There are 14 residues in the CDR3. The V and J ends lost 5 bases and 4 bases respectively, with 12 bases between them. The CDR3 here is CSVQGADYNSPLHF. CDR3 coding DNA: TGCAGCGTTCAAGGGGCAGATTATAATTCACCCCTCCACTTT.

The sample holds one count of this clone. The gene calls are TRBV27 and TRBJ2-7, with 8 bases matching TRBD2. Germline-derived CDR1 and CDR2 are MNHEY and SMNVEV (reference sequence). V lost 7 bases to trimming and J lost 2 bases; unmatched junction nucleotides: 7. The CDR3 covers 14 residues. The CDR3 here is CASMAREGPYEQYF. The DNA of the CDR3 is TGTGCCAGCATGGCCCGGGAGGGGCCCTACGAGCAGTACTTC.

This chain links TRBV7-3 with TRBJ2-1; 15 bases agree with TRBD2. CDR1 and CDR2 from the germline V gene are SGHTA and FQGTGA. The J segment lost 7 bases and the V segment lost 0 bases, leaving 10 bases of the junction unmatched. The CDR3 spans 19 residues. In DNA, the CDR3 is TGTGCCAGCAGCTTAACGACGAGGTCCGGGACTAGCGGGGGGAATGAGCAGTTCTTC. It encodes CASSLTTRSGTSGGNEQFF.

V and J are TRBV7-2 and TRBJ1-6, with TRBD1 as a possible D gene (5 bases). The V gene lost 8 bases and the J gene lost 9 bases, with 17 bases spanning the gap. The germline V gene encodes CDR1 SGHTA and CDR2 FQGNSA. The CDR3 extends over 14 amino acids. The CDR3 protein is CASSPSAGRSPLHF. The CDR3 bases are TGTGCCAGCTCCCCGAGCGCAGGGCGTTCACCCCTCCACTTT.

This clone was recorded a few times. The chain links TRBV4-3 to TRBJ2-2; a possible D gene is TRBD2 (6 bases). V was pared by 4 bases and J by 2 bases, with 14 bases between. Per the germline V gene, CDR1 is LGHNA and CDR2 is YSLEER. This CDR3 has 16 amino acids. CDR3 amino acids: CASSPTAGTNTGELFF. The DNA of the CDR3 is TGCGCCAGCAGCCCGACCGCGGGGACTAACACCGGGGAGCTGTTTTTT.

The chain combines TRBV6-4 with TRBJ2-7; 11 bases agree with TRBD2. With V trimmed by 2 bases and J by 2 bases, 8 bases remained unmatched. Germline-derived CDR1 and CDR2 are MRHNA and SNTAGT. CDR3 length: 17 residues. CDR3 residues: CASSDRTSGPYPYEQYV. Written as DNA, the CDR3 is TGTGCCAGCAGTGACAGGACTAGCGGGCCATATCCCTACGAGCAGTACGTC.

The chain recombines TRBV6-6 with TRBJ2-5, with 10 positions matching TRBD1. TRBJ2-7 matches the DNA end more closely, so the J call is doubtful. CDR3 size: 16 residues. The germline gives CDR1 MNHNY, CDR2 SVGAGI (reference sequence). CDR3 nucleotides: TGTGCCAGCAGAATTGGACAGGGGGAGACAATTGGCGAGCAGTACTTC. This translates into CASRIGQGETIGEQYF.

CDR3 coding DNA: TGTGCCAGCAGCTTTGACAGCTCCTACGAGCAGTACTTC. Residues: CASSFDSSYEQYF. V and J are TRBV7-2 and TRBJ2-7; weak D call: TRBD1 (5 bases). Trimming left V 3 bases short and J 0 bases short, with 6 bases between. Germline CDR1 SGHTA, CDR2 FQGNSA. The CDR3 is 13 residues long. Looking up the rest from reference TRBV7-2 and TRBJ2-7 gives the full variable domain: GAGVSQSPSNKVTEKGKDVELRCDPISGHTALYWYRQSLGQGLEFLIYFQGNSAPDKSGLPSDRFSAERTGGSVSTLTIQRTQQEDSAVYLCASSFDSSYEQYFGPGTRLTVT.

In nucleotides, the CDR3 is TGCGCCAGCAGCCAAGGTCTTGGAGGGGATTCACCCCTCCACTTT. Its protein product is CASSQGLGGDSPLHF. The V call is TRBV4-1, the J call TRBJ1-6; D might be TRBD1 (5 bases). The ends were cut back, 1 base at V and 8 bases at J, with 12 bases in the middle. Germline V gene lookup returns CDR1 MGHRA and CDR2 YSYEKL. The CDR3 runs to 15 residues.

This rearrangement joins TRBV30 to TRBJ1-2, with D possibly TRBD1 on 6 matching bases. CDR1 and CDR2 (germline): GTSNPN, SVGIG (reference sequence). The CDR3 has 13 residues. With 0 bases removed from V and 7 bases from J, the gap between germline ends came to 12 bases. The CDR3 loop is CAWSVGGAGGYTF. The CDR3 coding sequence is TGTGCCTGGAGTGTAGGGGGGGCAGGTGGCTACACCTTC.

The rearrangement uses TRBV2 and TRBJ2-7, with a tentative D call TRBD1 (5 bases). The CDR3 is 12 residues long. The ends were cut back, 6 bases at V and 7 bases at J, with 13 bases in the middle. CDR1 is SNHLY, CDR2 FYNNEI, per germline. The CDR3 reads CASSVAGAEQYF. CDR3 nucleotides: TGTGCCAGCAGCGTCGCTGGGGCTGAGCAGTACTTC.

This chain uses TRBV30 with TRBJ2-7, with a possible D match to TRBD2 (5 bases). Between the trimmed V and J ends, which lost 3 bases and 0 bases, there was a span of 15 bases. Per the germline V gene, CDR1 is GTSNPN and CDR2 is SVGIG (reference sequence). This CDR3 is built from 15 residues. CDR3 residues: CAWSPPGSGSYEQYF. In DNA form, the CDR3 reads TGTGCCTGGAGCCCCCCGGGCAGCGGCTCCTACGAGCAGTACTTC.

The table lists this clone with a few counts. The chain is built from TRBV2 and TRBJ2-2, with a weak D call TRBD1 (6 bases). Trimming left V 8 bases short and J 2 bases short, with 12 bases between. The CDR3 length is 14 residues. Germline-derived CDR1 and CDR2 are SNHLY and FYNNEI. CDR3 bases: TGTGCCAGCGGCAGGACAGAAAACACCGGGGAGCTGTTTTTT. Its protein product is CASGRTENTGELFF.

This clone was picked up one time. The chain carries TRBV6-5 and TRBJ2-1; D perhaps matches TRBD2 (7 bases). Per germline, CDR1 MNHEY and CDR2 SVGAGI. This CDR3 comprises 16 residues. The V and J ends lost 0 bases and 0 bases respectively, with 9 bases between them. The CDR3 sequence is CASSYSGGRSYNEQFF. CDR3 DNA: TGTGCCAGCAGTTACTCGGGGGGGCGCTCCTACAATGAGCAGTTCTTC.

The chain employs TRBV6-5 and TRBJ1-4; the D gene is possibly TRBD1 (5 bases). V lost 7 bases, J lost 2 bases, and 14 bases lay in between. Looked up from germline, CDR1 is MNHEY and CDR2 is SVGAGI. This CDR3 has 15 residues. The chain's CDR3 is CASTHTRVTNEKLFF. CDR3 in DNA: TGTGCCAGCACCCACACCAGGGTTACTAATGAAAAACTGTTTTTT.

This clone was recorded a few times. The chain has TRBV5-1 and TRBJ2-2; D possibly corresponds to TRBD1 (6 bases). Germline CDR1 reads SGHRS; CDR2 reads YFSETQ. Between the trimmed V and J ends, which lost 2 bases and 6 bases, there was a span of 8 bases. The CDR3 extends over 13 amino acids. The CDR3 region is CASSLGGSGELFF. The CDR3 DNA is TGCGCCAGCAGCTTAGGGGGTTCCGGGGAGCTGTTTTTT.